Here is one T cell receptor (beta chain) with its context. Its antigen is unidentified. This sample is part of a study of beta chain features in type 1 diabetes. As every portion of the isolated RNA was reverse transcribed, the sequencing read expressed TCRB transcripts. The data were produced by immunoSEQ multiplex PCR, yet TCRdb's version contains in-frame clones alone and is incomplete. The sample holds around 150,000 clones, 6.9% seen once. Study-level findings and limits: PCR, the amplification step, might favor shorter templates, equally in patients and controls. Patients' naive, central memory and Treg TCRB repertoires seemed closer to one another than those of healthy donors.

It was one heparinised blood draw, averaging around 120 mL, that each donor gave. CD4+ naive, central memory, regulatory and stem cell-like memory cells were sorted via CD45RO/CCR7/CD25/CD127/CD95/CD27. V gave up 4 bases and J gave up 0 bases, with 11 bases separating them. Germline CDR1 is SGHRS and CDR2 is YFSETQ. The CDR3 spans 15 residues. This TCR was recovered from a woman in her twenties or thirties in good health. Sequencing was carried out using central memory CD4+ T cells from blood. This rearrangement joins TRBV5-1 to TRBJ1-3; possible D gene TRBD1, 6 bases. The CDR3 here is CASSQLGGSGNTIYF. The CDR3 DNA sequence: TGCGCCAGCAGCCAATTAGGGGGCTCTGGAAACACCATATATTTT.